The 23 T cell receptor beta chains in this list originate from one sample, sequenced in a study of tumor-infiltrating lymphocytes in primary liver carcinoma. Blood RNA was derived from unsorted whole blood, and germline DNA was extracted too. The authors made TCR beta cDNA from approximately 500 ng total RNA with a constant-region primer. It was through three nested multiplex PCR rounds of slightly modified ARM-PCR that TCR beta libraries arose. Running ten to eleven cycles apiece, the first two PCR rounds relied on TRBV1-TRBV30 forward primers together with a C-beta reverse primer. TCRdb re-analysed the multiplex PCR reads in MiXCR, keeping a single row per CDR3 protein. The top ten clones hold 5.5% to 7% of a sample with about 330,000 distinct CDR3 sequences, less than 75% of them seen once. Sequenced material: peripheral blood. All receptors derive from a middle-aged man with primary liver carcinoma and hepatitis B virus infection.

The J gene is TRBJ2-7, the V gene TRBV10-2; tentatively, D is TRBD1 or TRBD2 (5 bases each). CDR3 length: 16 residues. The V end was cut by 5 bases, the J end by 4 bases, with 21 bases between. The germline V gene has CDR1 WSHSY and CDR2 SAAADI. CDR3 residues: CASSRSGIGENYEQYF. The CDR3, as DNA: TGCGCCAGCAGTCGGAGTGGGATAGGGGAGAATTACGAGCAGTACTTC.

Worth noting for this clonotype: A read error is possible here, since a much larger clone lies one base away. The chain is built from TRBV6-1 and TRBJ2-7; D might be TRBD2 (5 bases). Germline V gene data show CDR1 as MNHNS and CDR2 as SASEGT. The CDR3 runs to 12 residues. The V gene lost 5 bases and the J gene lost 3 bases, with 8 bases spanning the gap. DNA for the CDR3: TGTGCCAGCAGTCACGGGAACTACGAGCAGTACTTC. As protein: CASSHGNYEQYF.

The chain employs TRBV5-5 and TRBJ2-5; 11 bases map to TRBD2. The CDR3 runs to 16 residues. Trimming at V came to 3 bases and at J to 7 bases, leaving 11 bases not matched to a gene. The V gene's germline CDR1 is SGHKS and CDR2 YYEKEE (reference sequence). This chain's CDR3 is CASSWALAGGGRTQYF. The CDR3 DNA reads as TGTGCCAGCAGCTGGGCCCTAGCGGGAGGCGGGAGGACCCAGTACTTC.

This clonotype appeared a few times. The rearrangement uses TRBV28 and TRBJ1-1, with D possibly TRBD1 on 5 matching bases. The germline V gene has CDR1 MDHEN and CDR2 SYDVKM. This CDR3 is 15 amino acids long. Trimming stripped 6 bases from V and 0 bases from J, with 14 bases between. The CDR3 loop reads CASSGRSDMNTEAFF. The CDR3 nucleotides are TGTGCCAGCAGCGGAAGGTCGGACATGAACACTGAAGCTTTCTTT.

Comments on this clonotype: This may arise from a read error, as a much more abundant clone is one base away. The chain has TRBV10-2 and TRBJ2-1, with 9 bases lining up with TRBD2. The length of the CDR3 is 15 residues. CDR1 is WSHSY and CDR2 is SAAADI in the germline V gene. CDR3 sequence reads: CASRTSGRYGNVQFF. CDR3 coding DNA: TGCGCCAGCAGGACTAGCGGCCGGTATGGCAATGTGCAGTTCTTC.

Comment on this clonotype: A clone one base away is much larger, so this may be a read error. The DNA of the CDR3 is TGCCCCAGCAGCCAAGGAAGTGTTTACGAGCAGTACTTC. Amino acid sequence: CPSSQGSVYEQYF. The chain recombines TRBV4-1 with TRBJ2-7; D gene unclear. The CDR3 is 13 amino acids. Germline V gene sequence: CDR1 MGHRA, CDR2 YSYEKL.

This clonotype turned up a few times. The chain uses TRBV4-1 and TRBJ2-5; D might be TRBD1 or TRBD2, each matching 5 bases. The V and J ends lost 4 bases and 2 bases respectively, with 14 bases between them. The CDR3 contains 15 residues. The V gene's germline CDR1 is MGHRA and CDR2 YSYEKL. The CDR3 DNA follows: TGCGCCAGCAGCCCCCCAGGGTCGGGGCAAGAGACCCAGTACTTC. Translated, it gives CASSPPGSGQETQYF.

This clonotype was observed a single time. J is TRBJ2-6 and V is TRBV6-2 or TRBV6-3, with no clear D. This CDR3 is built from 16 residues. V dropped 5 bases and J dropped 1 base, with 12 bases sitting between them. Germline V gene data show CDR1 as MNHEY and CDR2 as SVGEGT. In DNA, the CDR3 is TGTGCCAGCAGTCGGGCAGGTAGTTCTGGGGCCAACGTCCTGACTTTC. Protein: CASSRAGSSGANVLTF.

The V and J genes are TRBV11-1 and TRBJ2-1, with D possibly being TRBD1 or TRBD2 (5 bases each). Germline values: CDR1 SGHAT, CDR2 FQDESV (reference sequence). The CDR3 loop spans 15 amino acids. V lost 8 bases and J lost 2, with 16 bases in between. CDR3 sequence: CASCLFRGAYNEQFF. The CDR3 region has the DNA TGTGCCAGCTGCCTATTCAGAGGGGCCTACAATGAGCAGTTCTTC.

CDR3 sequence (DNA): TGTGCCAGCAGCTTTCCCGTTGAGGACACGACCATAGATACGCAGTATTTT. Protein: CASSFPVEDTTIDTQYF. This chain links TRBV11-2 with TRBJ2-3, with D maybe TRBD1 (5 bases). The V gene's germline CDR1 is SGHAT and CDR2 FQNNGV. The CDR3 spans 17 residues. V lost 3 bases to trimming and J lost 5 bases, with 21 bases between them.

On this clonotype: The missing conserved phenylalanine or tryptophan at the end of this CDR3 makes a read error likely. The chain recombines TRBV11-2 with TRBJ2-2, with 9 bases lining up with TRBD1. The CDR3 is made up of 16 amino acids. The V gene's germline CDR1 is SGHAT and CDR2 FQNNGV. Germline trimming cut 4 bases from V and 8 bases from J; bases unmatched to any gene: 11. The CDR3 nucleotides are TGTGCCAGCAGCTGGGCAGGGACAGGGAGCGTTGGGGAGCTGTTTTGT. Amino acid sequence: CASSWAGTGSVGELFC.

The chain recombines TRBV10-3 with TRBJ1-1; a possible D gene is TRBD1 (6 bases). Germline CDR1 is ENHRY and CDR2 is SYGVKD. This CDR3 is built from 15 residues. V was pared by 2 bases and J by 1 base, with 11 bases between. The CDR3 region is CAISEGGSENTEAFF. The CDR3 DNA reads as TGTGCCATCAGTGAGGGGGGCAGCGAGAACACTGAAGCTTTCTTT.

Details on this clonotype: In this CDR3 the conserved last residue, phenylalanine or tryptophan, is missing, so a read error is likely. J is TRBJ2-3 and V is TRBV20-1, with TRBD2 matching over 9 bases. CDR1 and CDR2 (germline): DFQATT, SNEGSKA (reference sequence). This CDR3 is 12 amino acids long. The trim removed 5 bases at V and 7 bases at J, leaving 4 bases unmatched. The DNA for the CDR3 is TGCAGTGCTCTGCGGGAGGGCCATACGCAGTATTAT. Protein: CSALREGHTQYY.

As regards this clonotype: Sequence at one end of the junction differs from germline and may be a read error. The genes are TRBV11-2 and TRBJ2-7; 7 bases match TRBD1. Per germline, CDR1 SGHAT and CDR2 FQNNGV. The CDR3 sequence is 13 residues long. The CDR3 spells CANSFDRVCERYF. In DNA, the CDR3 is TGTGCCAACAGCTTCGACAGGGTGTGCGAGCGGTATTTC.

This clonotype was found many times. This CDR3 is CASSLSSGSVPDTQYF. The CDR3 DNA sequence: TGTGCCAGCAGTTTATCTAGCGGGAGCGTTCCAGATACGCAGTATTTT. The chain recombines TRBV28 with TRBJ2-3; 10 nucleotides align to TRBD2. This CDR3 comprises 16 residues. The V gene end was trimmed by 1 base and the J gene end by 4 bases; junction bases not matched to a gene: 5. CDR1 MDHEN and CDR2 SYDVKM come from the germline V gene.

By share of the sample, this clonotype is medium-sized. The gene calls are TRBV11-3 and TRBJ2-1, with D possibly being TRBD1 (6 bases). The V and J ends lost 5 bases and 11 bases respectively, with 13 bases between them. Germline V CDR1 and CDR2: SGHNT, YENEEA. The CDR3 loop spans 12 amino acids. This CDR3 reads CASSQTDSKQFF. The DNA for the CDR3 is TGTGCCAGCAGCCAAACGGACAGTAAGCAGTTCTTC.

In its sample, this clonotype was seen many times. The CDR3 region is CASSFGAGAYEQYF. The DNA for the CDR3 is TGTGCCAGCAGTTTCGGAGCGGGTGCCTACGAGCAGTACTTC. This sequence joins TRBV12-3 or TRBV12-4 and TRBJ2-7; TRBD2 might be the D (6 bases). The CDR3 runs 14 residues. Trimming pared 3 bases from V and 2 bases from J, leaving 11 bases between.

Notes on this clonotype: This may arise from a read error, as a much more abundant clone is one base away. The chain is built from TRBV6-1 and TRBJ2-1, with no clear D. With 6 bases removed from V and 2 bases from J, the gap between germline ends came to 14 bases. This CDR3 region has 15 residues. The germline CDR1 and CDR2 sequences are MNHNS and SASEGT. The CDR3 is CASSSWIDAYNEQFF. The CDR3 nucleotides are TGTGCCAGCAGCTCTTGGATAGACGCCTACAATGAGCAGTTCTTC.

As concerns this clonotype: One end of the junction is discordant with germline, which a read error may explain. This chain joins TRBV11-2 and TRBJ2-1; TRBD2 is a possible D gene (5 bases). The CDR3 is made up of 13 amino acids. Germline CDR1 and CDR2: SGHAT and FQNNGV. The CDR3 nucleotides are TGTGCCTGCAGCACGCCAAACGGAGGTGAGCAGTTCTTC. Amino acid sequence: CACSTPNGGEQFF.

CDR3 in amino acids: CASSRQGAAYDRYF. The CDR3 DNA is TGTGCCAGCAGCCGACAGGGGGCGGCCTACGATCGGTACTTC. This sequence joins TRBV11-2 and TRBJ2-7; TRBD1 matches at 10 bases. Germline loops: CDR1 SGHAT, CDR2 FQNNGV. This CDR3 is 14 amino acids long. V was pared by 5 bases and J by 12 bases, with 13 bases of the junction left unmatched.

This clonotype has a single count. The rearrangement links TRBV11-2 to TRBJ2-1; a weak D match, TRBD2 (6 bases). CDR3 length: 17 residues. Germline V gene data show CDR1 as SGHAT and CDR2 as FQNNGV. Trimming pared 5 bases from V and 5 bases from J, leaving 22 bases between. The CDR3 is CASSNIGGNGSHNEQFF. CDR3 bases: TGTGCCAGCAGCAACATTGGCGGTAACGGGAGCCACAATGAGCAGTTCTTC.

To note about this clonotype: This likely comes from a read error, as the CDR3 has no conserved phenylalanine or tryptophan at its end. The genes are TRBV6-2 or TRBV6-3 and TRBJ2-7; tentatively, D is TRBD2 (5 bases). Germline lookup yields CDR1 MNHEY and CDR2 SVGEGT. This CDR3 has 12 residues. With 8 bases removed from V and 4 bases from J, the gap between germline ends came to 12 bases. The CDR3 reads CASGWERYEQYY. The CDR3, as DNA: TGTGCCAGCGGGTGGGAGAGATACGAGCAGTACTAC.

The V and J genes are TRBV28 and TRBJ2-5; D tentatively fits TRBD1 or TRBD2 (5 bases each). This CDR3 is 17 amino acids long. Germline V gene data show CDR1 as MDHEN and CDR2 as SYDVKM. Trimming took 4 bases from V and 5 from J, leaving 23 bases between them. The CDR3 DNA reads as TGTGCCAGCAGTTCCACAACCAGAACCGGGACCACTGAGACCCAGTACTTC. It translates to CASSSTTRTGTTETQYF.